This T cell receptor beta chain stems from a study of T cells after yellow fever vaccination. TCRdb reprocessed the 5' RACE reads with MiXCR, giving one entry per CDR3 protein. The sample holds around 360,000 distinct CDR3 sequences, around a tenth seen once. Germline V gene data show CDR1 as SEHNR and CDR2 as FQNEAQ (reference sequence). Trimming took 1 base from V and 9 from J; bases not matched to a gene: 6. This CDR3 has 15 residues. The chain is built from TRBV7-9 and TRBJ2-1, with 10 bases lining up with TRBD2. This receptor was identified in a man in his late teens or twenties who received the YFV17D yellow fever vaccine. The specimen comprised PBMCs, sampled on the day of the first yellow fever vaccination. The DNA for the CDR3 is TGTGCCAGCAGCTTAGTGGCCCTAGCGGGGGTTGAGCAGTTCTTC. Translated: CASSLVALAGVEQFF.